This T cell receptor beta chain was obtained from a study of T-cell memory formation after mild COVID-19. This clonotype was counted a few times. Its antigen is not known. Study-level points and caveats: Unconfirmed was the SARS-CoV-2 specificity of second-wave clones that peaked on day 37. Contracting CD4+ clones lay largely in CM and EM, with CD8+ ones residing in EMRA.

Constant-segment-primed 5'RACE gave TCR alpha and TCR beta cDNA libraries with sample barcodes and UMIs. One entry per CDR3 protein, called by TCRdb with MiXCR from the 5' RACE reads. Of hundreds of thousands of distinct CDR3 sequences listed, about 24% were seen once; the top ten hold 7.5% to 10%. The CDR3 covers 18 residues. V gave up 1 base and J gave up 5 bases; unmatched junction bases: 17. The V gene's germline CDR1 is SGHRS and CDR2 YFSETQ. This chain joins TRBV5-1 and TRBJ2-5, with TRBD2 matching 7 bases. This receptor was obtained from an adult woman who had mild COVID-19 (a few samples of this study predate the infection). Cell type and time point are not known. The sequenced sample was PBMCs or a T cell subset sorted from them (not recorded which). The DNA for the CDR3 is TGCGCCAGCAGCTTGATCGTCGTAGCGGGCTCCTCTGGGGAGACCCAGTACTTC. Protein product: CASSLIVVAGSSGETQYF.